Given below is one T cell receptor beta chain in context. The antigen remains unidentified. This CDR3 is 16 amino acids long. Germline V CDR1 and CDR2: MNHEY, SMNVEV (reference sequence). V was trimmed by 9 bases and J by 3 bases, leaving 20 bases between them. Together with a sample-barcoded 5' primer, a J-beta primer mix was included in a second PCR lasting 7 to 11 cycles. Each of the cDNA molecules was tagged by a template-switch adaptor with 12 random nucleotides. Any given sample supplied a minimum of 2.5 million CDR3-containing paired-end reads. Via MiXCR, TCRdb re-called the 5' RACE reads, giving one row per CDR3 protein. Of roughly 640,000 distinct CDR3 sequences listed, about 28% are singletons. The entry originates in a study of blood T cells in healthy people across ages. Findings of the study overall: Strong correlation linked observed beta diversity and percent naive T cells.

The genes are TRBV27 and TRBJ2-2; tentatively, D is TRBD2 (5 bases). The sequence was obtained from a woman older than 75 in good health. Input material: blood. CDR3 loop: CASKDSGYTDTGELFF. The DNA of the CDR3 is TGTGCCAGTAAGGACTCTGGGTATACGGACACCGGGGAGCTGTTTTTT.